A single sample is the source of the 20 T cell receptor beta chains below, sequenced in a study of blood T cell repertoires in COVID-19. The protocol was immunoSEQ multiplex PCR, while the TCRdb copy is restricted to in-frame clones and leaves out a portion. This table has fewer than 350,000 clones, 75% to 95% appearing once. Sequencing input: PBMCs or T cells enriched from blood (not recorded which). These receptor sequences come from a man in his forties or fifties who had been exposed to COVID-19.

The J gene is TRBJ1-2, the V gene TRBV7-9, with D possibly matching TRBD1 (6 bases). Per the germline V gene, CDR1 is SEHNR and CDR2 is FQNEAQ (reference sequence). CDR3 length: 15 residues. The V and J ends lost 6 bases and 3 bases respectively, with 17 bases between them. The CDR3 sequence: CASRKNREGDYGYTF. The CDR3 DNA is TGTGCCAGCAGGAAAAACAGAGAGGGGGACTATGGCTACACCTTC.

V is TRBV5-1 and J is TRBJ2-3, with 10 nucleotides matching TRBD1. J was trimmed by 0 bases and V by 6 bases; bases with no gene match: 13. CDR1 SGHRS and CDR2 YFSETQ come from the germline V gene. The CDR3 is 18 amino acids. This CDR3 reads CASTEDRGMGLSTDTQYF. CDR3 DNA: TGCGCCAGCACCGAGGACAGGGGGATGGGACTAAGCACAGATACGCAGTATTTT.

The gene calls are TRBV18 and TRBJ2-3, with D perhaps TRBD1 (6 bases). Per germline, CDR1 KGHSH and CDR2 LQKENI. The CDR3 has 16 residues. Trimming left V 0 bases short and J 5 bases short, with 15 bases between. CDR3 residues: CASSPPKQGRGDTQYF. In DNA form, the CDR3 reads TGTGCCAGCTCACCACCGAAACAGGGAAGGGGAGATACGCAGTATTTT.

CDR3 coding DNA: TGCAGCGTTGTGGGGTCGAGACAGGGCTACGAGCAGTACTTC. Its translation: CSVVGSRQGYEQYF. The chain couples TRBV29-1 to TRBJ2-7; 7 nucleotides line up with TRBD1. V dropped 4 bases and J dropped 3; count of bases not matched to a gene: 9. The germline gives CDR1 SQVTM, CDR2 ANQGSEA. The CDR3 is made up of 14 amino acids.

The chain couples TRBV28 to TRBJ2-3; possible D gene TRBD1, 6 bases. Looked up from germline, CDR1 is MDHEN and CDR2 is SYDVKM. V lost 2 bases to trimming and J lost 0 bases, with 15 bases between them. This CDR3 comprises 17 residues. The CDR3, as DNA: TGTGCCAGCAGTTTACAACTAAGGACAGTAAGCACAGATACGCAGTATTTT. As protein: CASSLQLRTVSTDTQYF.

The gene calls are TRBV5-1 and TRBJ2-7, with TRBD1 as a possible D gene (6 bases). Per the germline V gene, CDR1 is SGHRS and CDR2 is YFSETQ. This CDR3 has 14 residues. V gave up 2 bases and J gave up 4 bases, with 13 bases separating them. DNA of the CDR3: TGCGCCAGCAGCTTTGGGCAGGGGAATTACGAGCAGTACTTC. Amino acid sequence: CASSFGQGNYEQYF. Using reference TRBV5-1 and TRBJ2-7 for the parts outside the CDR3, the full variable domain is KAGVTQTPRYLIKTRGQQVTLSCSPISGHRSVSWYQQTPGQGLQFLFEYFSETQRNKGNFPGRFSGRQFSNSRSEMNVSTLELGDSALYLCASSFGQGNYEQYFGPGTRLTVT.

The rearrangement joins TRBV28 to TRBJ2-7, with 7 bases lining up with TRBD1. Germline V gives CDR1 MDHEN, CDR2 SYDVKM. With V trimmed by 4 bases and J by 0 bases, 9 bases remained unmatched. This CDR3 is built from 16 residues. The CDR3 nucleotides are TGTGCCAGCAGTTCTAACAGGGGACCCTTCTCCTACGAGCAGTACTTC. Protein product: CASSSNRGPFSYEQYF.

The genes are TRBV27 and TRBJ2-1; tentatively, D is TRBD2 (5 bases). Trimming took 4 bases from V and 3 from J, leaving 16 bases between them. The CDR3 spans 16 residues. Germline values: CDR1 MNHEY, CDR2 SMNVEV (reference sequence). The CDR3 coding sequence is TGTGCCAGCAGTTCCCCCCGAGCAGGACTCTACAATGAGCAGTTCTTC. Protein sequence: CASSSPRAGLYNEQFF.

The chain couples TRBV29-1 to TRBJ2-7; TRBD2 matches at 8 bases. CDR3 size: 15 residues. With 0 bases clipped from V and 6 bases from J, the junction kept 10 bases outside the gene matches. The germline CDR1 and CDR2 sequences are SQVTM and ANQGSEA. CDR3 nucleotide sequence: TGCAGCGTTGAAGATCAAAGGGGGACTAGGAGCGAGCAGTACTTC. Protein sequence: CSVEDQRGTRSEQYF.

The chain couples TRBV30 to TRBJ1-5; D gene uncertain. Germline values: CDR1 GTSNPN, CDR2 SVGIG (reference sequence). This CDR3 region has 13 residues. The ends were cut back, 0 bases at V and 4 bases at J, with 7 bases in the middle. In DNA form, the CDR3 reads TGTGCCTGGAGTGTCGAGATGAATCAGCCCCAGCATTTT. This sequence encodes CAWSVEMNQPQHF. Variable domain in full (rest from reference TRBV30 and TRBJ1-5): SQTIHQWPATLVQPVGSPLSLECTVEGTSNPNLYWYRQAAGRGLQLLFYSVGIGQISSEVPQNLSASRPQDRQFILSSKKLLLSDSGFYLCAWSVEMNQPQHFGDGTRLSIL.

This clone came up once. The chain employs TRBV10-3 and TRBJ2-1, with a possible D match to TRBD1 (5 bases). Germline lookup yields CDR1 ENHRY and CDR2 SYGVKD. CDR3 size: 15 residues. V was pared by 4 bases and J by 5 bases, with 15 bases between. The CDR3 loop is CAISAQGEADNEQFF. The DNA of the CDR3 is TGTGCCATCAGTGCCCAGGGTGAGGCGGACAATGAGCAGTTCTTC.

The gene calls are TRBV7-9 and TRBJ1-2; 8 nucleotides align to TRBD1. This CDR3 spans 14 amino acids. Trimming cost V 5 bases and J 4 bases; bases outside gene matches: 6. Looked up from germline, CDR1 is SEHNR and CDR2 is FQNEAQ (reference sequence). The CDR3 DNA reads as TGTGCCAGCAGCCCGTCAACAGGGGGCTATGGCTACACCTTC. Its protein is CASSPSTGGYGYTF.

This clone occurred once. The rearrangement uses TRBV28 and TRBJ2-2, with 7 bases that match TRBD1. Germline assignment: CDR1 MDHEN and CDR2 SYDVKM. V was pared by 5 bases and J by 0 bases, with 9 bases of the junction left unmatched. The CDR3 has 17 residues. CDR3 protein: CASSHDRDNTNTGELFF. Here the CDR3 DNA reads TGTGCCAGCAGTCATGACAGGGATAATACGAACACCGGGGAGCTGTTTTTT.

As for this clone: The junction and the germline gene differ at one end; a read error may be behind it. The chain has TRBV7-3 and TRBJ2-1, with 7 bases lining up with TRBD1. The CDR3 is 10 residues long. The germline CDR1 and CDR2 sequences are SGHTA and FQGTGA. The CDR3 nucleotides are TGTGCCAGCAGTTCGATACAGGGGCTCTTC. It translates to CASSSIQGLF.

V usage is TRBV7-7 and J usage is TRBJ2-2, with TRBD2 identical over 12 bases. The CDR3 runs 19 residues. The germline V gene has CDR1 SSHAT and CDR2 FNYEAQ (reference sequence). V gave up 1 base and J gave up 3 bases; unmatched junction bases: 9. The CDR3 DNA reads as TGTGCCAGCAGCTTAGACCCTAGCGGGAGGGCCTGTGACACCGGGGAGCTGTTTTTT. Amino acids: CASSLDPSGRACDTGELFF.

The V gene is TRBV30, the J gene TRBJ1-1; D is uncertain. The CDR3 totals 14 residues. The V and J ends lost 3 bases and 5 bases respectively, with 16 bases between them. The V gene's germline CDR1 is GTSNPN and CDR2 SVGIG (reference sequence). In DNA form, the CDR3 reads TGTGCCTGGAGCGCCTTCGGGGTTTGGACTGAAGCTTTCTTT. Translating gives CAWSAFGVWTEAFF.

The genes are TRBV15 and TRBJ2-2; TRBD2 is a possible D gene (5 bases). The CDR3 consists of 13 residues. V was shortened by 5 bases and J by 4 bases, with 8 bases between the two germline ends. Germline V gene lookup returns CDR1 LNHNV and CDR2 YYDKDF (reference sequence). This CDR3 reads CATSGGLTGELFF. Here the CDR3 DNA reads TGTGCCACCAGCGGAGGTCTCACCGGGGAGCTGTTTTTT. Variable domain in full (rest from reference TRBV15 and TRBJ2-2): DAMVIQNPRYQVTQFGKPVTLSCSQTLNHNVMYWYQQKSSQAPKLLFHYYDKDFNNEADTPDNFQSRRPNTSFCFLDIRSPGLGDTAMYLCATSGGLTGELFFGEGSRLTVL.

V usage is TRBV11-3 and J usage is TRBJ2-3, with a tentative D call TRBD2 (7 bases). The length of the CDR3 is 17 residues. Trimming took off 7 bases at V and 1 base at J, with 21 bases between the two ends. Germline lookup yields CDR1 SGHNT and CDR2 YENEEA. The CDR3 nucleotides are TGTGCCAGCACCTCCTGGGAGGGGGGCCGGCGCACAGATACGCAGTATTTT. Its translation: CASTSWEGGRRTDTQYF.

This chain joins TRBV9 and TRBJ2-3, with a tentative D call TRBD2 (6 bases). CDR1 SGDLS and CDR2 YYNGEE come from the germline V gene. The CDR3 is 14 residues long. Trimming shortened V by 4 bases and J by 0 bases, and 9 bases separated the two germline ends. Here the CDR3 DNA reads TGTGCCAGCAGCCCCGGGGGAAGCACAGATACGCAGTATTTT. Protein: CASSPGGSTDTQYF.

This clone has only a few counts. The chain links TRBV6-6 to TRBJ2-7, with D perhaps matching TRBD2 (6 bases). Germline lookup yields CDR1 MNHNY and CDR2 SVGAGI (reference sequence). Trimming pared 2 bases from V and 3 bases from J, leaving 14 bases between. This CDR3 contains 15 residues. CDR3: CASSYPIGGRYEQYF. CDR3 nucleotide sequence: TGTGCCAGCAGTTACCCGATCGGGGGACGCTACGAGCAGTACTTC.